The 24 T cell receptor beta chains below were found in one sample sequenced in a study of regulatory T cells in long-lasting Graves disease. The sample's time point: newly diagnosed GD, antithyroid drugs for less than 3 months. Construction of the TCR library relied on RNA isolated from PBMCs. For TCR beta, libraries came from iRepertoire HTBI primers and Arm-PCR of CDR3 regions. One entry per CDR3 protein, called by TCRdb with MiXCR from the multiplex PCR reads. This repertoire shows approximately 300,000 distinct CDR3 sequences, 18% found once; its top ten account for 38%. Sequenced material: peripheral blood mononuclear cells (PBMCs), taken at new diagnosis, from a patient treated with antithyroid drugs. The origin of the receptors is a female donor with Graves disease.

This clonotype came up many times. The chain has TRBV19 and TRBJ2-2; D remains ambiguous. Germline V CDR1 and CDR2: LNHDA, SQIVND (reference sequence). V was pared by 3 bases and J by 8 bases, with 7 bases between. The CDR3 totals 12 residues. The CDR3 sequence: CASSIRWGELFF. In nucleotides, the CDR3 is TGTGCCAGTAGTATTCGATGGGGGGAGCTGTTTTTT.

Many counts were recorded for this clonotype. The rearrangement links TRBV12-3 or TRBV12-4 to TRBJ1-4; TRBD1 is a possible D gene (5 bases). This CDR3 has 14 residues. Trimming took 8 bases from V and 8 from J, leaving 18 bases between them. CDR3 sequence: CASLLRGGGEKLFF. The CDR3 DNA reads TGTGCCAGCCTATTGAGGGGTGGCGGGGAAAAACTGTTTTTT.

In this sample, this clonotype turned up many times. This chain joins TRBV27 and TRBJ1-6, with unresolved D. V gave up 5 bases and J gave up 7 bases, with 12 bases separating them. CDR3 length: 14 amino acids. Germline CDR1 MNHEY, CDR2 SMNVEV (reference sequence). CDR3 sequence reads: CASSAPLGNSPLHF. The CDR3 DNA sequence: TGTGCCAGCAGTGCCCCCTTGGGGAATTCACCCCTCCACTTT.

The V call is TRBV5-1, the J call TRBJ1-4; D is unresolved. The CDR3 loop spans 14 amino acids. Germline assignment: CDR1 SGHRS and CDR2 YFSETQ. The V end was cut by 5 bases, the J end by 6 bases, with 14 bases between. The CDR3 spells CASRKEGRDEKLFF. The CDR3 DNA sequence: TGCGCCAGCAGGAAGGAAGGGAGGGATGAAAAACTGTTTTTT. Looking up the rest from reference TRBV5-1 and TRBJ1-4 gives the full variable domain: KAGVTQTPRYLIKTRGQQVTLSCSPISGHRSVSWYQQTPGQGLQFLFEYFSETQRNKGNFPGRFSGRQFSNSRSEMNVSTLELGDSALYLCASRKEGRDEKLFFGSGTQLSVL.

On this clonotype itself: One junction end does not reproduce the germline sequence, and a read error may be involved. CDR3 residues: CASSPVTGKNIRYF. As DNA, the CDR3 is TGTGCCAGCTCACCAGTGACAGGGAAAAACATTCGGTACTTC. V is TRBV2 and J is TRBJ2-4; 7 bases map to TRBD1. Per germline, CDR1 SNHLY and CDR2 FYNNEI. CDR3 length: 14 amino acids. Full variable domain (rest looked up from reference TRBV2 and TRBJ2-4): EPEVTQTPSHQVTQMGQEVILRCVPISNHLYFYWYRQILGQKVEFLVSFYNNEISEKSEIFDDQFSVERPDGSNFTLKIRSTKLEDSAMYFCASSPVTGKNIRYFGAGTRLSVL.

As regards this clonotype: A much larger clonotype is one base distant, so this may be a read error. V gene TRBV27 combines with J gene TRBJ2-1; 8 bases match TRBD2. The length of the CDR3 is 14 residues. Germline CDR1 and CDR2: MNHEY and SMNVEV (reference sequence). Here the CDR3 DNA reads TGTGCCAGCAGGACCCGCCAGCTAGCGGGTTGTCGGGTCTTC. Protein: CASRTRQLAGCRVF.

This clonotype appeared many times. The rearrangement links TRBV10-3 to TRBJ2-5; unclear D gene. CDR3 length equals 13 residues. CDR1 is ENHRY and CDR2 is SYGVKD in the germline V gene. The V and J ends lost 4 bases and 4 bases respectively, with 10 bases between them. CDR3 amino acids: CAISGLPGETQYF. The DNA for the CDR3 is TGTGCCATCAGTGGGCTCCCGGGAGAGACCCAGTACTTC.

Regarding this clonotype: This may be a read error: a much more frequent sequence differs by one nucleotide. The chain uses TRBV11-2 and TRBJ2-7; perhaps TRBD1 as D (5 bases). Germline values: CDR1 SGHAT, CDR2 FQNNGV. V gave up 0 bases and J gave up 6 bases, with 15 bases separating them. This CDR3 region has 15 residues. The CDR3 is CASSLDPGLTGEQYF. The CDR3 DNA reads as TGTGCCAGCAGCTTAGACCCCGGGCTAACAGGCGAGCAGTACTTC.

This clonotype was seen repeatedly, ten times or more. The chain recombines TRBV20-1 with TRBJ2-3, with TRBD2 identical over 9 bases. Germline CDR1 is DFQATT and CDR2 is SNEGSKA (reference sequence). This CDR3 has 14 residues. Germline trimming cut 5 bases from V and 2 bases from J; bases unmatched to any gene: 5. The CDR3 bases are TGCAGTGCTTTTCTAGCGGGGATCACAGATACGCAGTATTTT. Its translation: CSAFLAGITDTQYF.

This clonotype has ten or more counts. The gene calls are TRBV28 and TRBJ1-5; D not certain. The CDR3 is 14 amino acids. Trimming took off 8 bases at V and 3 bases at J, with 14 bases between the two ends. Germline V lookup: CDR1 MDHEN, CDR2 SYDVKM. CDR3 sequence (DNA): TGTGCCAGCCGCGAGGAGGTGCCCAATCAGCCCCAGCATTTT. This encodes CASREEVPNQPQHF.

This clonotype was observed many times. This chain's CDR3 is CAASDRGDEQYF. The DNA of the CDR3 is TGTGCCGCATCCGATCGAGGGGACGAGCAGTACTTC. The chain has TRBV13 and TRBJ2-7; perhaps D is TRBD1 or TRBD2 (5 bases each). The CDR3 has 12 amino acids. Trimming took 11 bases from V and 5 from J, leaving 16 bases between them. The germline gives CDR1 PRHDT, CDR2 FYEKMQ (reference sequence).

This chain uses TRBV10-2 with TRBJ2-2; the match to TRBD2 covers 14 bases. After removal of 10 bases from V and 5 bases from J, the junction contained 6 bases not matched to a gene. The CDR3 spans 15 residues. The germline gives CDR1 WSHSY, CDR2 SAAADI. The CDR3 loop is CATDGTSGRTGELFF. The DNA of the CDR3 is TGCGCCACCGACGGGACTAGCGGGAGAACCGGGGAGCTGTTTTTT.

This clonotype was observed many times. This chain uses TRBV11-2 with TRBJ2-5; D is unclear. Trimming took 5 bases from V and 7 from J, leaving 11 bases between them. The germline gives CDR1 SGHAT, CDR2 FQNNGV. This CDR3 contains 12 residues. The CDR3 region has the DNA TGTGCCAGCAGCGAAGGGCGCGGGACCCAGTACTTC. Its protein is CASSEGRGTQYF.

This clonotype was counted at least ten times. The rearrangement uses TRBV6-5 and TRBJ1-4; 7 bases agree with TRBD1. V shed 4 bases and J 7 bases; nucleotides not matched to a gene: 6. Germline CDR1 MNHEY, CDR2 SVGAGI. This CDR3 contains 14 residues. The CDR3 nucleotides are TGTGCCAGCAGTTTTACAGGGGAATCTGAAAAACTGTTTTTT. This encodes CASSFTGESEKLFF.

This clonotype was seen a handful of times. The chain combines TRBV20-1 with TRBJ1-1; no clear D gene. V lost 6 bases, J lost 1 base, and 12 bases lay in between. The CDR3 length is 13 residues. Germline CDR1 is DFQATT and CDR2 is SNEGSKA (reference sequence). The CDR3 bases are TGCAGTGCCGAAGGGAGCAGGAACACTGAAGCTTTCTTT. This sequence encodes CSAEGSRNTEAFF.

This clonotype appeared many times. The V gene is TRBV5-4, the J gene TRBJ2-5, with no clear D. The V end was cut by 4 bases, the J end by 2 bases, with 12 bases between. This CDR3 is built from 14 residues. CDR1 is SGHNT, CDR2 YYREEE, per germline (reference sequence). The CDR3: CASSLKAGQETQYF. The CDR3 region has the DNA TGTGCCAGCAGCCTTAAGGCAGGTCAAGAGACCCAGTACTTC.

In its sample, this clonotype was seen a few times. The V gene is TRBV7-9, the J gene TRBJ1-1, with D possibly matching TRBD1 (5 bases). The CDR3 consists of 12 residues. V dropped 6 bases and J dropped 11 bases, with 16 bases sitting between them. Germline-derived CDR1 and CDR2 are SEHNR and FQNEAQ (reference sequence). The CDR3: CASSLTESKAFF. The CDR3 DNA reads TGTGCCAGCAGTTTGACAGAGTCTAAGGCTTTCTTT.

This clonotype occurred many times. This chain links TRBV28 with TRBJ2-7; 10 nucleotides line up with TRBD1. J gave up 5 bases and V 5 bases, and 12 bases lay outside the gene matches. CDR1 MDHEN and CDR2 SYDVKM come from the germline V gene. The CDR3 extends over 16 amino acids. The chain's CDR3 is CASSIINGQGVNEQYF. In DNA form, the CDR3 reads TGTGCCAGCAGTATTATAAATGGACAGGGGGTAAACGAGCAGTACTTC.

The V call is TRBV29-1, the J call TRBJ1-1, with D possibly TRBD1 on 6 matching bases. CDR3 length: 13 amino acids. Germline V CDR1 and CDR2: SQVTM, ANQGSEA. Trimming left V 4 bases short and J 5 bases short, with 14 bases between. This chain's CDR3 is CSVGGGGITEAFF. The CDR3 DNA sequence: TGCAGCGTTGGGGGGGGGGGCATTACTGAAGCTTTCTTT.

This clonotype was recorded a few times. The chain couples TRBV5-6 to TRBJ2-1; no clear D gene. Germline CDR1 SGHDT, CDR2 YYEEEE. V was shortened by 7 bases and J by 5 bases, with 13 bases between the two germline ends. The CDR3 has 13 residues. CDR3 DNA: TGTGCCAGCGAGTTTCTGTCTAACAATGAGCAGTTCTTC. Protein: CASEFLSNNEQFF.

Many counts were recorded for this clonotype. This rearrangement joins TRBV2 to TRBJ2-7; 7 bases align to TRBD1. Trimming at V came to 5 bases and at J to 1 base, leaving 8 bases not matched to a gene. CDR3 length: 15 amino acids. Germline values: CDR1 SNHLY, CDR2 FYNNEI. CDR3 DNA sequence: TGTGCCAGCAGTACACAGGGGCCGAGATCCTACGAGCAGTACTTC. Translated: CASSTQGPRSYEQYF.

This clonotype was detected ten times or more. The chain couples TRBV27 to TRBJ1-6, with D perhaps TRBD1 (6 bases). V was clipped by 5 bases and J by 6 bases, with 20 bases between them. CDR3 length: 17 amino acids. Germline loops: CDR1 MNHEY, CDR2 SMNVEV (reference sequence). The CDR3, as DNA: TGTGCCAGCAGTGGACAGACGGGGGGGCTTTTTAATTCACCCCTCCACTTT. Its translation: CASSGQTGGLFNSPLHF.

The rearrangement uses TRBV20-1 and TRBJ2-5; D is perhaps TRBD1 (6 bases). Germline lookup yields CDR1 DFQATT and CDR2 SNEGSKA (reference sequence). The CDR3 consists of 15 residues. V was pared by 0 bases and J by 5 bases, with 16 bases between. DNA for the CDR3: TGCAGTGCTAGAGATCCCCCCACAGGGCATGAGACCCAGTACTTC. Amino acids: CSARDPPTGHETQYF.

This clonotype was counted at least ten times. This chain uses TRBV7-9 with TRBJ2-2; tentatively, D is TRBD2 (6 bases). V was cut by 6 bases and J by 7 bases, with 15 bases left in between. The CDR3 spans 14 residues. Germline V CDR1 and CDR2: SEHNR, FQNEAQ (reference sequence). CDR3 nucleotides: TGTGCCAGCAGGACGCGGCGGGACGGCGGGGAGCTGTTTTTT. Amino acids: CASRTRRDGGELFF.